This paragraph reports one T cell receptor beta chain. This sample was taken from a study of T cells in Graves' hyperthyroidism and ophthalmopathy. The germline gives CDR1 SGHRS, CDR2 YFSETQ. V was cut by 4 bases and J by 3 bases, with 17 bases left in between. The CDR3 has 16 residues. Amplification yielded TCR beta CDR3 regions, with RNA transcripts as the source. During a first-round RT-PCR of the TCR CDR3, the HTBI primer set was used. One entry per CDR3 protein, called by TCRdb with MiXCR from the multiplex PCR reads. The repertoire holds 650,000 to 850,000 distinct CDR3 sequences, 18% seen once, with roughly a sixth in the top ten.

This TCR was sampled from a woman aged 45-59 years with Graves' hyperthyroidism that later progressed to Graves' ophthalmopathy. The chain joins TRBV5-1 to TRBJ2-1; TRBD1 is a possible D gene (6 bases). Sequenced sample: blood. The CDR3 sequence is CASSTIWTDYYNEQFF. DNA for the CDR3: TGCGCCAGCAGCACAATCTGGACAGATTACTACAATGAGCAGTTCTTC.